Detailed here is one T cell receptor beta chain. The data were obtained in a study of shared clonotypes between healthy human individuals. Partitioning of CD4+ cells yielded a CD45RA+ naive subset and a CD45RA-negative memory subset. Profiling relied on immunoSEQ multiplex PCR, and the TCRdb table lists in-frame clones only, not all of them. The table has 1.4 million to 1.5 million clones, 95% to 97% seen once. Germline loops: CDR1 MNHEY, CDR2 SVGAGI. The V end lost 6 bases, the J end lost 2 bases, and 17 bases lay between the germline ends. This CDR3 region has 15 residues. This rearrangement joins TRBV6-5 to TRBJ2-7, with D possibly called TRBD1 or TRBD2 (5 bases each). Sequencing input: naive CD4+ T cells sorted from blood. Described subset: CD45RA+ positively selected. This clonotype originated in a man aged 25-40 years in good health. The CDR3 bases are TGTGCCAGCAGCCCGACTTGGGACCCAACCTACGAGCAGTACTTC. It yields the protein CASSPTWDPTYEQYF.